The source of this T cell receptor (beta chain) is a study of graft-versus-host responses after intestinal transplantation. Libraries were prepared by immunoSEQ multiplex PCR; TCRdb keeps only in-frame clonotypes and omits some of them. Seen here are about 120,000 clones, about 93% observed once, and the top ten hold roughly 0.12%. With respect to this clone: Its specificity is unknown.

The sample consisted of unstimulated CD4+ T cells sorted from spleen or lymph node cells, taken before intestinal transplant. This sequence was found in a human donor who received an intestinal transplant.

The CDR3 DNA sequence: TGTGCCAGCAGTGGACCCAAAAAGGCGAGACCTAATCAGCCCCAGCATTTT. This gives the protein CASSGPKKARPNQPQHF. This sequence joins TRBV2 and TRBJ1-5; D uncertain. From germline, CDR1 is SNHLY and CDR2 FYNNEI. Deletions cut 4 bases from V and 4 bases from J, with 20 bases between. The CDR3 consists of 17 residues.